A single sample gave rise to the 10 T cell receptor beta chains below, sequenced in a study of CD8 T cells in Susac syndrome. After extraction with the RNeasy kit, about 0.45 to 1 ug of the RNA was reverse transcribed using random hexamers. TCRdb re-called the immunoSEQ multiplex PCR reads through MiXCR, storing one row per CDR3 protein. Seen here are about 200,000 distinct CDR3 sequences, 90% to 95% observed once, and the top ten hold around 0.085%. The specimen sequenced was CD4+ T cells from PBMCs. The receptors were sampled from a human donor with multiple sclerosis.

This chain links TRBV20-1 with TRBJ2-7; 12 bases match TRBD1. The CDR3 spans 17 residues. Germline V CDR1 and CDR2: DFQATT, SNEGSKA (reference sequence). Trimming took 5 bases from V and 6 from J; bases not matched to a gene: 17. CDR3 bases: TGCAGTGCTCGCCCCCGGGACAGGGGGCGCTTCGTAGGCGAGCAGTACTTC. As protein: CSARPRDRGRFVGEQYF.

This chain links TRBV19 with TRBJ2-1; D not certain. CDR3 length equals 15 residues. Germline lookup yields CDR1 LNHDA and CDR2 SQIVND (reference sequence). Trimming took 7 bases from V and 8 from J, leaving 21 bases between them. This chain's CDR3 is CASTLHSNVVDEQFF. CDR3 DNA sequence: TGTGCCAGTACCCTCCACAGTAATGTGGTTGATGAGCAGTTCTTC.

The V call is TRBV5-4, the J call TRBJ2-1, with 10 positions matching TRBD2. The CDR3 has 15 residues. Losses at the gene ends were 4 bases for V and 8 bases for J; bases not matched to a gene: 9. The V gene's germline CDR1 is SGHNT and CDR2 YYREEE (reference sequence). The CDR3 reads CASSPGLAVPHEQFF. The CDR3 bases are TGTGCCAGCAGCCCTGGACTAGCGGTGCCCCATGAGCAGTTCTTC.

The chain has TRBV11-1 and TRBJ2-7; D unclear. CDR1 is SGHAT, CDR2 FQDESV, per germline (reference sequence). This CDR3 has 14 amino acids. Trimming removed 2 bases at V and 0 bases at J, with 8 bases between. As DNA, the CDR3 is TGTGCCAGCAGCTTATCGCCAAGCTCCTACGAGCAGTACTTC. Protein: CASSLSPSSYEQYF.

The rearrangement joins TRBV12-3 or TRBV12-4 to TRBJ2-7; TRBD2 matches 7 bases. The CDR3 spans 15 residues. The junction had 13 bases not matched to a gene; V was cut back by 8 bases and J by 3 bases. CDR3: CASASSRDYLYEQYF. CDR3 DNA: TGTGCCAGCGCGTCCTCCCGGGACTACCTCTACGAGCAGTACTTC.

The V gene is TRBV5-1, the J gene TRBJ2-7; unclear D gene. CDR1 SGHRS and CDR2 YFSETQ come from the germline V gene. CDR3 length: 14 amino acids. The ends were cut back, 0 bases at V and 4 bases at J, with 11 bases in the middle. For the CDR3, the DNA is TGCGCCAGCAGCTTGGTCAGCCGGTTATACGAGCAGTACTTC. It codes for CASSLVSRLYEQYF.

The chain joins TRBV29-1 to TRBJ1-2; D gene uncertain. Germline CDR1 and CDR2: SQVTM and ANQGSEA. Trimming pared 3 bases from V and 4 bases from J, leaving 9 bases between. This CDR3 has 12 amino acids. The DNA of the CDR3 is TGCAGCGTTGATTCGGGGATCTATGGCTACACCTTC. This encodes CSVDSGIYGYTF.

The chain employs TRBV7-8 and TRBJ1-2; no clear D gene. There are 12 residues in the CDR3. V dropped 4 bases and J dropped 8 bases, with 11 bases sitting between them. Germline CDR1 SGHVS, CDR2 FQNEAQ. The CDR3: CASSSLRGGYTF. In nucleotides, the CDR3 is TGTGCCAGCAGCTCCCTTCGCGGGGGCTACACCTTC.

This chain joins TRBV12-3 or TRBV12-4 and TRBJ1-2; the D gene is possibly TRBD1 (5 bases). This CDR3 spans 13 amino acids. V was clipped by 7 bases and J by 8 bases, with 17 bases between them. The CDR3 sequence is CASTPPGLDGYTF. The CDR3 region has the DNA TGTGCCAGCACCCCACCAGGGTTAGACGGCTACACCTTC.

The chain links TRBV20-1 to TRBJ1-2; D not certain. V was pared by 3 bases and J by 4 bases, with 9 bases between. The CDR3 covers 12 residues. Germline assignment: CDR1 DFQATT and CDR2 SNEGSKA (reference sequence). This CDR3 reads CSASLEFYGYTF. Here the CDR3 DNA reads TGCAGTGCTAGCCTAGAGTTCTATGGCTACACCTTC.